This paragraph covers one TCR beta chain sequence. Its target is not known. From cryopreserved PBMCs came about 2 micrograms of genomic DNA used for TCR beta libraries. Per the germline V gene, CDR1 is LGHNA and CDR2 is YNFKEQ. Deletions cut 1 base from V and 1 base from J, with 7 bases between. This CDR3 has 14 amino acids. Sequencing was performed with immunoSEQ multiplex PCR; in TCRdb, only in-frame clones are kept and a portion is missing. The sample shows 150,000 to 200,000 clones, over 60% of them seen only once. The entry originates in a study of cytotoxic CD8 clonotypes in ibrutinib-treated CLL. The study's findings and limits: Having risen at ibrutinib response, clonality had fallen back toward baseline by progression.

Sequenced material: PBMCs, taken after 24 months of ibrutinib treatment. The rearrangement joins TRBV4-2 to TRBJ1-1; D is undetermined. This TCR was recovered from a human donor with chronic lymphocytic leukemia. CDR3 loop: CASSQVAPNTEAFF. The CDR3, as DNA: TGTGCCAGCAGCCAAGTGGCGCCGAACACTGAAGCTTTCTTT.